These T cell receptor beta chains were read from a single sample in a study of T-cell memory formation after mild COVID-19. Via MiXCR, TCRdb re-called the 5' RACE reads, giving one row per CDR3 protein. The sample holds hundreds of thousands of distinct CDR3 sequences, more than 15% seen once. Source material: PBMCs or a T cell subset sorted from them (not recorded which). These TCRs come from a man between 18 and 29 years old who had mild COVID-19 (a few samples of this study predate the infection). Cell type and time point are not known. Both conserved end residues are part of each CDR3. The D gene is left open where the match is weak.

v_gene	d_gene	j_gene	CDR3aa
TRBV4-2	TRBD2	TRBJ2-5	CASSQSTSGGSETQYF
TRBV5-1	-	TRBJ2-5	CAARRGFQETQYF
TRBV6-5	-	TRBJ2-5	CASSYSGRVQETQYF
TRBV10-3	-	TRBJ1-2	CAISVTGTTGGGYTF
TRBV3-1	-	TRBJ1-1	CASSPPTNTEAFF
TRBV7-2	-	TRBJ2-1	CASSPRIRNEQFF
TRBV20-1	-	TRBJ2-4	CSAKDGPENIQYF
TRBV5-4	-	TRBJ2-2	CASRLGPTGELFF
TRBV19	TRBD2	TRBJ2-7	CASSIERGTFYEQYF
TRBV5-1	-	TRBJ1-1	CASRGESYTEAFF
TRBV6-2/TRBV6-3	-	TRBJ1-1	CASSTSGHRRGTEAFF
TRBV11-3	-	TRBJ2-1	CASSLGGQREQFF
TRBV20-1	TRBD1	TRBJ1-2	CSARRGRGLGYTF
TRBV18	TRBD2	TRBJ2-5	CASSPRQLAGAETQYF
TRBV18	TRBD1	TRBJ1-6	CASSPDREGSPLHF
TRBV6-5	-	TRBJ2-2	CASSRTGTANTGELFF
TRBV6-5	-	TRBJ2-5	CASSNRDTLGRKTQYF
TRBV12-3/TRBV12-4	-	TRBJ2-3	CASSLREGADTQYF
TRBV6-5	-	TRBJ2-7	CASSYKFAGIVWQYF
TRBV10-3	TRBD1	TRBJ2-2	CAISPTGGVGELFF
TRBV11-2	-	TRBJ1-5	CASSLEAGLDQPQHF
TRBV5-1	TRBD1	TRBJ2-3	CASSRTGADTQYF
TRBV20-1	-	TRBJ1-3	CSAGDTVSGNTIYF
TRBV6-2/TRBV6-3	TRBD2	TRBJ2-5	CASSPGLNQETQYF
TRBV4-2	-	TRBJ2-7	CASSSQGGVNEQYF
TRBV7-2	-	TRBJ1-1	CASSSSRLGDTEAFF
TRBV6-1	-	TRBJ1-5	CASSPTLNQPQHF